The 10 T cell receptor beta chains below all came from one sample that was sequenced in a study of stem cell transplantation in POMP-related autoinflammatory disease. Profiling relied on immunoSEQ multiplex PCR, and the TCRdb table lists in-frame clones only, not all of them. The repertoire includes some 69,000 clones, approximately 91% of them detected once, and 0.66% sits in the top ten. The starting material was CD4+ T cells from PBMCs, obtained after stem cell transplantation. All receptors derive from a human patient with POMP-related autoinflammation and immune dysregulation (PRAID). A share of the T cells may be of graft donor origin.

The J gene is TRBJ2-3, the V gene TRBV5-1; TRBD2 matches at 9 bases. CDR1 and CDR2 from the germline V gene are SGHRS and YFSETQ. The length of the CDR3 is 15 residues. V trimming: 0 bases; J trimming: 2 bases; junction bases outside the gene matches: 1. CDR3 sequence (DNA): TGCGCCAGCAGCTTGGCTAGCGGGGCCACAGATACGCAGTATTTT. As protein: CASSLASGATDTQYF.

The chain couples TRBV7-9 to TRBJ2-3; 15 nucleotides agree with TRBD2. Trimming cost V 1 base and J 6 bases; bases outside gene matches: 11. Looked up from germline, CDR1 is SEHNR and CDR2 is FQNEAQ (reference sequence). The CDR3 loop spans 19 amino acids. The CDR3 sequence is CASSLGVGLAGGPGDTQYF. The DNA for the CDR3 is TGTGCCAGCAGCTTAGGGGTTGGACTAGCGGGAGGGCCGGGGGATACGCAGTATTTT.

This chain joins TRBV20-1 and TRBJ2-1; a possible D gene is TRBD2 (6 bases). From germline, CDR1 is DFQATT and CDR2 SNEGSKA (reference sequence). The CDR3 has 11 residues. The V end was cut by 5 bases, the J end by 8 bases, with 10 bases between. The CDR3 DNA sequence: TGCAGTGCTTCTAGCGTCCATGAGCAGTTCTTC. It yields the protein CSASSVHEQFF.

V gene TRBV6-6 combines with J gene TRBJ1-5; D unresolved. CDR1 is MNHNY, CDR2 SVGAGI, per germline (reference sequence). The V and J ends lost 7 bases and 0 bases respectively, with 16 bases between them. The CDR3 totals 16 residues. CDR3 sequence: CASTQYRLYSNQPQHF. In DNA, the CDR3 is TGTGCCAGCACCCAATACCGTTTATATAGCAATCAGCCCCAGCATTTT.

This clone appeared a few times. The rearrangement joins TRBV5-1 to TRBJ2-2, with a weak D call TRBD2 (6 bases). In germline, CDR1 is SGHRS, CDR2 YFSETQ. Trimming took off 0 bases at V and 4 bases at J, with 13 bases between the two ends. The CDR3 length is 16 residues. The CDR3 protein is CASSLAAGVVTGELFF. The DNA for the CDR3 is TGCGCCAGCAGCTTGGCAGCGGGTGTGGTCACCGGGGAGCTGTTTTTT.

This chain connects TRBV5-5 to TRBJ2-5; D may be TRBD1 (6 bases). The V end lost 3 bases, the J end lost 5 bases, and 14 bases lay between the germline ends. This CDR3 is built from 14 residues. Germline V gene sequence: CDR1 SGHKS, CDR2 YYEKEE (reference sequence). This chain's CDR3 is CASSSKQGLETQYF. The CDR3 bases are TGTGCCAGCAGCTCGAAACAGGGTCTTGAGACCCAGTACTTC.

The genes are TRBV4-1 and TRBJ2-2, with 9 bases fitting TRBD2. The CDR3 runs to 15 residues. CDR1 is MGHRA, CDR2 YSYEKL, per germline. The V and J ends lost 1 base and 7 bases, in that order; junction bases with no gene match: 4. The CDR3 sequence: CASSQGLAVLGELFF. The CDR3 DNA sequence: TGCGCCAGCAGCCAAGGACTAGCGGTTCTCGGGGAGCTGTTTTTT.

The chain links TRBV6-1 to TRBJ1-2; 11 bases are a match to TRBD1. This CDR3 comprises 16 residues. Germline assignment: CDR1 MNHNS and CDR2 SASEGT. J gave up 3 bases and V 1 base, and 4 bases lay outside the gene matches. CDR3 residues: CASSEGTGGADYGYTF. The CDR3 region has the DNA TGTGCCAGCAGTGAAGGGACAGGGGGCGCAGACTATGGCTACACCTTC.

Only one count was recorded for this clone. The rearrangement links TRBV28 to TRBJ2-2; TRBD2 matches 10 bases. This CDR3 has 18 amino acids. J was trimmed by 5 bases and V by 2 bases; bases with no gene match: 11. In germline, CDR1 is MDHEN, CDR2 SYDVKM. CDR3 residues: CASSLRALAGVETGELFF. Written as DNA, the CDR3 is TGTGCCAGCAGTTTAAGGGCTCTAGCGGGAGTAGAGACCGGGGAGCTGTTTTTT.

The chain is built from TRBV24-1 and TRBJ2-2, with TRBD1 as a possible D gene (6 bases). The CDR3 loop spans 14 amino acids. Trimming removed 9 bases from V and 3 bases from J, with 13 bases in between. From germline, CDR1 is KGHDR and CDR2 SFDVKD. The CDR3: CATGGTGYTGELFF. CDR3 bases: TGTGCCACCGGGGGCACAGGGTACACCGGGGAGCTGTTTTTT.